This is a list of T cell receptor beta chains from one sample in a study of response to subunit inactivated influenza vaccine. One entry per CDR3 protein results from TCRdb running MiXCR on the RT-PCR reads. The profile shows 550,000 to 800,000 distinct CDR3 sequences, 15% to 18% of them singletons. The starting material was PBMCs from blood, obtained 11 to 12 days after vaccination. These receptors came from a man aged 50 to 60 who received an inactivated influenza vaccine. CDR3s include the opening cysteine and the closing phenylalanine or tryptophan. The D gene is left open where the match is weak. Clone size, where shown, is once, few, many, or a class for clones that have expanded.

. TRBJ2-5 . TRBV18 CASSLRTEETQYF TGTGCCAGCTCACTGAGGACGGAAGAGACCCAGTACTTC
TRBD1 TRBJ2-5 few TRBV7-2 CASSLDRGIGETQYF TGTGCCAGCAGCTTGGACAGGGGGATAGGGGAGACCCAGTACTTC
. TRBJ1-3 few TRBV12-3/TRBV12-4 CASRDIGNTIYF TGTGCCAGCAGAGACATTGGAAACACCATATATTTT
. TRBJ1-3 many TRBV6-5 CASSYGWSGNTIYF TGTGCCAGCAGTTACGGGTGGTCTGGAAACACCATATATTTT
TRBD2 TRBJ2-5 . TRBV29-1 CSVARESETHYF TGCAGCGTTGCGCGGGAGTCGGAGACCCATTACTTC
. TRBJ2-3 few TRBV12-3/TRBV12-4 CASSERARSDTQYF TGTGCCAGCAGTGAAAGGGCTAGATCGGATACGCAGTATTTT
. TRBJ2-7 few TRBV10-3 CAISEFDYEQYF TGTGCCATCAGTGAGTTTGACTACGAGCAGTACTTC
. TRBJ2-4 . TRBV20-1 CSAKMAALAKNIQYF TGCAGTGCCAAGATGGCGGCACTAGCCAAAAACATTCAGTACTTC
TRBD1 TRBJ2-5 . TRBV19 CASSRRQGATTTQTQYF TGTGCCAGTAGTAGGAGACAGGGGGCGACTACAACGCAGACCCAGTACTTC
. TRBJ1-4 few TRBV7-9 CASSPGEEKLFF TGTGCCAGCAGCCCAGGGGAAGAAAAACTGTTTTTT
. TRBJ2-2 . TRBV5-1 CASSLLGTGSNTGELFF TGCGCCAGCAGCTTGCTCGGTACTGGATCGAACACCGGGGAGCTGTTTTTT
. TRBJ2-7 . TRBV7-6 CASSLQGRYEQYF TGTGCCAGCAGCTTGCAAGGTCGGTACGAGCAGTACTTC
. TRBJ2-7 . TRBV20-1 CSARGMGDNYEQYF TGCAGTGCTAGAGGCATGGGGGACAACTACGAGCAGTACTTC
. TRBJ2-1 . TRBV25-1 CAIGPGVDEQFF TGTGCCATCGGCCCCGGTGTCGATGAGCAGTTCTTC
. TRBJ2-7 . TRBV27 CASRDQGRYPYEQYF TGTGCCAGCAGAGATCAGGGGAGGTACCCCTACGAGCAGTACTTC
. TRBJ2-3 many TRBV7-9 CASNPVQRTPSTDTQYF TGTGCCAGCAACCCGGTTCAGCGAACCCCTAGCACAGATACGCAGTATTTT
. TRBJ2-1 . TRBV5-6 CASSFLGAGYNERFF TGTGCCAGCAGCTTCCTGGGGGCTGGATACAATGAGCGGTTCTTC